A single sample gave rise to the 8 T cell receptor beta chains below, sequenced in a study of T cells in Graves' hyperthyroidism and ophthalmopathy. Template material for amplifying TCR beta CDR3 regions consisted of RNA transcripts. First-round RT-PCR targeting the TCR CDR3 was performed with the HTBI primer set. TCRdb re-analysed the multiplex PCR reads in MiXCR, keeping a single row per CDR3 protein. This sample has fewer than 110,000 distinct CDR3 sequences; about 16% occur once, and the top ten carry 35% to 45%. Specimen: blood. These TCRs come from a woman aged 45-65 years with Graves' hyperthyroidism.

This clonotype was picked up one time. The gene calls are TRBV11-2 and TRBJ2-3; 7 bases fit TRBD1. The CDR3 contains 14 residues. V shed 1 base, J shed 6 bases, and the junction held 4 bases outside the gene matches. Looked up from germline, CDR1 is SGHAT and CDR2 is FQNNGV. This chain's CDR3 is CASSLGTGDDTQYF. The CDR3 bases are TGTGCCAGCAGCTTAGGGACAGGAGATGATACGCAGTATTTT.

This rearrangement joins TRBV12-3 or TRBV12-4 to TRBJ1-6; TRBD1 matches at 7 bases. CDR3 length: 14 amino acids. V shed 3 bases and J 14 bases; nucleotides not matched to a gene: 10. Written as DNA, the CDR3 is TGTGCCAGCAGTTTGTCAGGACAGGAAGGCACCCTCCACTTT. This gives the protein CASSLSGQEGTLHF.

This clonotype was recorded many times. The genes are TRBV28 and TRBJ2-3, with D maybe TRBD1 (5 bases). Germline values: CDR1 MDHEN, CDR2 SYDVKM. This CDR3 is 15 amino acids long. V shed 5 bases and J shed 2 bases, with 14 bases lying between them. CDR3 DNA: TGTGCCAGCAGTCACGACAGAGAGTACACAGATACGCAGTATTTT. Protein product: CASSHDREYTDTQYF.

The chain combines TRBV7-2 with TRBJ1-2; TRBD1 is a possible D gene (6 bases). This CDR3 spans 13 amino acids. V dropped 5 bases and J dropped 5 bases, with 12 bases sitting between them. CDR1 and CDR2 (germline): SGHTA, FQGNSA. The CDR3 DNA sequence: TGTGCCAGCAGCCACAGGGTGGAATATGGCTACACCTTC. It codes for CASSHRVEYGYTF.

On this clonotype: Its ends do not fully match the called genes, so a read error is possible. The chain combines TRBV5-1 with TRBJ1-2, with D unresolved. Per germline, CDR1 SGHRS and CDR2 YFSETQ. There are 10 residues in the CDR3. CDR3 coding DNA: TGCGCCTGCAGGCTACATGGCTACACCTTC. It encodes CACRLHGYTF. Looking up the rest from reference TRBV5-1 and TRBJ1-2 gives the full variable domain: KAGVTQTPRYLIKTRGQQVTLSCSPISGHRSVSWYQQTPGQGLQFLFEYFSETQRNKGNFPGRFSGRQFSNSRSEMNVSTLELGDSALYLCACRLHGYTFGSGTRLTVV.

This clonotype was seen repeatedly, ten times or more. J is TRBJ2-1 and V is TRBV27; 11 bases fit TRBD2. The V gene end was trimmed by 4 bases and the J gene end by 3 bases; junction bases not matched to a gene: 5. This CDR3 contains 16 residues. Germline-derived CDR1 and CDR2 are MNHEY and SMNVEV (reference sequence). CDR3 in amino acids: CASSSKLAGDYNEQFF. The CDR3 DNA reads TGTGCCAGCAGTTCCAAACTAGCGGGAGACTACAATGAGCAGTTCTTC.

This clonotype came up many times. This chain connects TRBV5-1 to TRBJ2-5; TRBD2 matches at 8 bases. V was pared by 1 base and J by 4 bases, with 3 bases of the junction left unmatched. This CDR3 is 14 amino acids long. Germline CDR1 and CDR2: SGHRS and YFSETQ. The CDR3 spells CASSLSLAGETQYF. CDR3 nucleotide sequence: TGCGCCAGCAGCTTGAGTCTAGCGGGAGAGACCCAGTACTTC.

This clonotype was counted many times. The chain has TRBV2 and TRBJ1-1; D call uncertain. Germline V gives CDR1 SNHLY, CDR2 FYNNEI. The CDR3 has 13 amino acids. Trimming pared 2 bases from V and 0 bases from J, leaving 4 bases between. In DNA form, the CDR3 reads TGTGCCAGCAGTGAATGGTTGAACACTGAAGCTTTCTTT. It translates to CASSEWLNTEAFF.